A single sample is the source of the 19 T cell receptor beta chains below, sequenced in a study of T-cell memory formation after mild COVID-19. TCRdb analysed the 5' RACE reads with MiXCR anew, one entry per CDR3 protein. The sample carries roughly 410,000 distinct CDR3 sequences, 20% to 25% recorded once. What was sequenced was PBMCs or a T cell subset sorted from them (not recorded which). Receptors originate from an adult woman who had mild COVID-19 (a few samples of this study predate the infection). Cell type and time point are not known.

This clonotype occurred a few times. V gene TRBV6-5 combines with J gene TRBJ2-7, with TRBD1 identical over 12 bases. This CDR3 is built from 15 residues. The V gene's germline CDR1 is MNHEY and CDR2 SVGAGI. The V segment lost 3 bases and the J segment 7 bases; nucleotides outside the gene matches: 7. The CDR3 loop is CASSYPGQGAEEQYF. As DNA, the CDR3 is TGTGCCAGCAGTTATCCGGGACAGGGGGCGGAGGAGCAGTACTTC.

The chain couples TRBV29-1 to TRBJ2-4, with D possibly being TRBD1 or TRBD2 (5 bases each). In germline, CDR1 is SQVTM, CDR2 ANQGSEA. The CDR3 loop spans 17 amino acids. The V gene lost 4 bases and the J gene lost 0 bases, with 19 bases spanning the gap. CDR3 nucleotides: TGCAGCGTTGTAGATTTGGGGGTAGGAATAGCCAAAAACATTCAGTACTTC. Protein: CSVVDLGVGIAKNIQYF.

This rearrangement joins TRBV13 to TRBJ2-4, with 8 bases aligning to TRBD1. This CDR3 comprises 14 residues. V shed 6 bases and J 2 bases; nucleotides not matched to a gene: 3. Germline CDR1 reads PRHDT; CDR2 reads FYEKMQ (reference sequence). The CDR3 nucleotides are TGTGCCAGCAGGCGACAGGGGTCCAAAAACATTCAGTACTTC. Translation gives CASRRQGSKNIQYF.

In its sample, this clonotype was seen a few times. The rearrangement links TRBV6-5 to TRBJ2-7; D might be TRBD1 (6 bases). With 5 bases removed from V and 0 bases from J, the gap between germline ends came to 11 bases. The germline V gene has CDR1 MNHEY and CDR2 SVGAGI. This CDR3 contains 14 residues. CDR3 coding DNA: TGTGCCAGCAGTCGACAGGTTAACTCCTACGAGCAGTACTTC. It is translated as CASSRQVNSYEQYF.

The rearrangement links TRBV27 to TRBJ1-2; D remains unclear. V was shortened by 6 bases and J by 4 bases, with 6 bases between the two germline ends. The CDR3 has 11 amino acids. CDR1 is MNHEY and CDR2 is SMNVEV in the germline V gene (reference sequence). As DNA, the CDR3 is TGTGCCAGCAGAGGGTTCTATGGCTACACCTTC. It yields the protein CASRGFYGYTF.

This clonotype has a handful of counts. The chain couples TRBV5-5 to TRBJ2-1; TRBD2 matches at 9 bases. Germline trimming cut 4 bases from V and 8 bases from J; bases unmatched to any gene: 10. Per germline, CDR1 SGHKS and CDR2 YYEKEE (reference sequence). This CDR3 is built from 15 residues. DNA of the CDR3: TGTGCCAGCAGCCCCGTAGCGGGAGTAAGGGATGAGCAGTTCTTC. As protein: CASSPVAGVRDEQFF.

This clonotype came up a few times. This sequence joins TRBV15 and TRBJ2-3; 8 bases map to TRBD2. The CDR3 totals 16 residues. With V trimmed by 1 base and J by 6 bases, 9 bases remained unmatched. CDR1 and CDR2 (germline): LNHNV, YYDKDF (reference sequence). For the CDR3, the DNA is TGTGCCACCAGCAGAGGACTAGCGCGCTCAACGGATACGCAGTATTTT. The encoded protein is CATSRGLARSTDTQYF.

The chain is built from TRBV4-2 and TRBJ2-1; the D gene could be TRBD1 or TRBD2 (5 bases each). The ends were cut back, 0 bases at V and 5 bases at J, with 11 bases in the middle. The V gene's germline CDR1 is LGHNA and CDR2 YNFKEQ. CDR3 length: 15 amino acids. The DNA of the CDR3 is TGTGCCAGCAGCCAAGATTGGGGACGACACAATGAGCAGTTCTTC. Protein sequence: CASSQDWGRHNEQFF.

This rearrangement joins TRBV27 to TRBJ1-5, with no clear D. With 2 bases removed from V and 4 bases from J, the gap between germline ends came to 9 bases. This CDR3 comprises 14 residues. Per germline, CDR1 MNHEY and CDR2 SMNVEV (reference sequence). CDR3 nucleotide sequence: TGTGCCAGCAGTTTAATAGGGATTAATCAGCCCCAGCATTTT. Its protein product is CASSLIGINQPQHF.

This clonotype occurred a few times. V and J are TRBV20-1 and TRBJ2-3; the match to TRBD2 covers 11 bases. The CDR3 is 15 residues long. J gave up 2 bases and V 3 bases, and 4 bases lay outside the gene matches. CDR1 DFQATT and CDR2 SNEGSKA come from the germline V gene (reference sequence). CDR3 loop: CSARETSGITDTQYF. The CDR3 DNA reads TGCAGTGCTAGGGAGACTAGCGGGATCACAGATACGCAGTATTTT.

This clonotype showed up just a few times. V and J are TRBV5-1 and TRBJ2-2; D gene ambiguous. The V gene's germline CDR1 is SGHRS and CDR2 YFSETQ. The CDR3 runs 15 residues. The CDR3 sequence is CTDPVEQTNTGELFF. As DNA, the CDR3 is TGCACCGACCCGGTGGAGCAAACGAACACCGGGGAGCTGTTTTTT. Full variable domain (missing parts from reference TRBV5-1 and TRBJ2-2): KAGVTQTPRYLIKTRGQQVTLSCSPISGHRSVSWYQQTPGQGLQFLFEYFSETQRNKGNFPGRFSGRQFSNSRSEMNVSTLELGDSALYLCTDPVEQTNTGELFFGEGSRLTVL.

In its sample, this clonotype was seen a few times. This rearrangement joins TRBV2 to TRBJ2-4; D remains unclear. Trimming removed 5 bases from V and 8 bases from J, with 7 bases in between. This CDR3 has 11 residues. Germline CDR1 and CDR2: SNHLY and FYNNEI. DNA of the CDR3: TGTGCCAGCAGTTACAGTGACATTCAGTACTTC. It codes for CASSYSDIQYF. Together with reference TRBV2 and TRBJ2-4, the CDR3 gives the full variable domain: EPEVTQTPSHQVTQMGQEVILRCVPISNHLYFYWYRQILGQKVEFLVSFYNNEISEKSEIFDDQFSVERPDGSNFTLKIRSTKLEDSAMYFCASSYSDIQYFGAGTRLSVL.

This clonotype was detected a few times. The V gene is TRBV7-3, the J gene TRBJ1-1; D not resolved. The CDR3 has 16 amino acids. Germline V gives CDR1 SGHTA, CDR2 FQGTGA. Trimming cost V 2 bases and J 0 bases, with 13 bases left between them. The CDR3 loop reads CASSLQSLTLNTEAFF. DNA for the CDR3: TGTGCCAGCAGCTTACAGTCCCTGACTCTGAACACTGAAGCTTTCTTT.

The chain is built from TRBV7-9 and TRBJ2-5; 7 bases fit TRBD1. V lost 5 bases, J lost 4 bases, and 7 bases stayed unmatched. CDR3 length equals 14 residues. Germline-derived CDR1 and CDR2 are SEHNR and FQNEAQ (reference sequence). The CDR3 bases are TGTGCCAGCAGCACGCGACAGGGCCCAGAGACCCAGTACTTC. Protein: CASSTRQGPETQYF.

This rearrangement joins TRBV4-3 to TRBJ1-5; TRBD1 aligns across 9 bases. The germline CDR1 and CDR2 sequences are LGHNA and YSLEER. The CDR3 length is 19 residues. V dropped 1 base and J dropped 5; count of bases not matched to a gene: 15. Written as DNA, the CDR3 is TGCGCCAGCAGCCAAGCGGCCACGCCGGGACAGGGATTCTATCAGCCCCAGCATTTT. It translates to CASSQAATPGQGFYQPQHF.

This clonotype appeared a few times. The chain combines TRBV7-6 with TRBJ1-5; D gene uncertain. V lost 1 base, J lost 6 bases, and 10 bases lay in between. Germline-derived CDR1 and CDR2 are SGHVS and FNYEAQ. This CDR3 contains 14 residues. Here the CDR3 DNA reads TGTGCCAGCAGCTTAGACGGAACTGCTCAGCCCCAGCATTTT. Translating gives CASSLDGTAQPQHF.

This clonotype was detected only a few times. The J gene is TRBJ2-5, the V gene TRBV11-2; D is perhaps TRBD2 (5 bases). Germline assignment: CDR1 SGHAT and CDR2 FQNNGV. The V and J ends lost 9 bases and 3 bases respectively, with 11 bases between them. The CDR3 runs 12 residues. This CDR3 is CASGRNEETQYF. The CDR3 region has the DNA TGTGCCAGTGGGAGAAACGAAGAGACCCAGTACTTC.

This clonotype was counted only a few times. The rearrangement joins TRBV12-3 or TRBV12-4 to TRBJ2-2, with D uncertain. V was pared by 5 bases and J by 4 bases, with 14 bases between. This CDR3 region has 15 residues. The CDR3 DNA sequence: TGTGCCAGCAGTGATATGACGGATAGCACCGGGGAGCTGTTTTTT. This encodes CASSDMTDSTGELFF.

This clonotype was seen a handful of times. One end of the junction does not line up with germline, which may come from a read error. The chain is built from TRBV12-3 or TRBV12-4 and TRBJ2-7; weak D call: TRBD2 (7 bases). The CDR3 is 15 amino acids. The CDR3 DNA reads as TGTGCCAGCAGTCCGGTCGGGGGGCATTCCTCCGAGCAGTACTTC. Residues: CASSPVGGHSSEQYF.